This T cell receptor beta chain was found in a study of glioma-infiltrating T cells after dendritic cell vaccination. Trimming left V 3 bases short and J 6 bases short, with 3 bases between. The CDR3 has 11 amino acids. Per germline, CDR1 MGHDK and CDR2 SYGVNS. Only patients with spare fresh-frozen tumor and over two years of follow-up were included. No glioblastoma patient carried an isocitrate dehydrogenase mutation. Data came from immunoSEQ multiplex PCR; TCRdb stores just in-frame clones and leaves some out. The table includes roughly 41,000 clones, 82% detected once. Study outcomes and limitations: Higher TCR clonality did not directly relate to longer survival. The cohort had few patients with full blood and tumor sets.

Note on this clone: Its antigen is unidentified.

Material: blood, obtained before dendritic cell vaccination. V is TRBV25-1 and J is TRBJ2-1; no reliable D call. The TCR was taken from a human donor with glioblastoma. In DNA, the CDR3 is TGTGCCAGCAGTGAGAGCAATGAGCAGTTCTTC. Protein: CASSESNEQFF.